Presented here are 2 T cell receptor beta chains from one specimen sequenced in a study of cytomegalovirus exposure and HLA in healthy donors. The PCR was carried out with 60 Vbeta primers and 13 Jbeta primers. Clones were sequenced by immunoSEQ multiplex PCR, and TCRdb holds only the in-frame ones, with some missing. The sample gives 90,000 to 100,000 clones, around 66% of which show up once; around 4% is in the top ten. Sequencing was performed on PBMCs. Receptors originate from a man aged 25-45 years in good health and CMV-seronegative.

The J gene is TRBJ2-3, the V gene TRBV9, with 9 bases fitting TRBD2. The CDR3 has 17 residues. Germline CDR1 is SGDLS and CDR2 is YYNGEE. Unmatched junction bases numbered 12, after V lost 3 bases and J lost 4 bases. CDR3 amino acids: CASSGGREGFFPDTQYF. The CDR3 DNA is TGTGCCAGCAGCGGGGGGCGGGAGGGATTCTTCCCAGATACGCAGTATTTT.

In this sample, this clone turned up a few times. The V gene is TRBV30, the J gene TRBJ2-7, with a possible D match to TRBD2 (6 bases). The germline V and J ends were trimmed by 3 bases and 12 bases, with 15 bases remaining between them. In germline, CDR1 is GTSNPN, CDR2 SVGIG (reference sequence). This CDR3 contains 11 residues. In nucleotides, the CDR3 is TGTGCCTGGAGAAACGTGGGGGGAATGTACTTC. Amino acids: CAWRNVGGMYF.